One sample yielded the 10 T cell receptor beta chains listed below, sequenced in a study of OX40 agonist ivuxolimab in advanced cancers. Using immunoSEQ multiplex PCR, the repertoire was profiled, and TCRdb retains in-frame clones only, with some absent. The sample has about 76,000 clones; 70% to 90% are singletons. The input for sequencing was CD4+ or CD8+ T cells sorted from blood, taken in a trial of the OX40 agonist ivuxolimab. The receptors originated from an adult with an advanced solid tumor such as melanoma, head and neck, liver or kidney cancer.

The chain links TRBV5-1 to TRBJ2-2; TRBD1 matches 9 bases. Germline V gene sequence: CDR1 SGHRS, CDR2 YFSETQ. This CDR3 contains 15 residues. Trimming took 0 bases from V and 3 from J; bases not matched to a gene: 0. This CDR3 reads CASSLGTGDTGELFF. The DNA for the CDR3 is TGCGCCAGCAGCTTGGGGACAGGGGACACCGGGGAGCTGTTTTTT.

For this clone: Other DNA sequences in the same sample also yield this CDR3. The chain recombines TRBV18 with TRBJ1-5; D unresolved. Trimming took off 3 bases at V and 1 base at J, with 7 bases between the two ends. Per germline, CDR1 KGHSH and CDR2 LQKENI. The CDR3 has 14 residues. The CDR3 region is CASSPGQSNQPQHF. The CDR3 bases are TGTGCCAGCTCACCGGGCCAGAGCAATCAGCCCCAGCATTTT.

This rearrangement joins TRBV12-5 to TRBJ2-7; D tentatively fits TRBD1 or TRBD2 (6 bases each). Germline CDR1 is LGHNT and CDR2 is FRNRAP. Trimming stripped 4 bases from V and 5 bases from J, with 18 bases between. The CDR3 loop spans 15 amino acids. The CDR3 reads CASGSPQLGGNEQYF. CDR3 nucleotides: TGTGCTAGTGGTTCCCCCCAACTCGGGGGCAACGAGCAGTACTTC.

The chain has TRBV6-9 and TRBJ1-2; D is possibly TRBD1 (5 bases). The germline V and J ends were trimmed by 6 bases and 4 bases, with 12 bases remaining between them. The CDR3 contains 13 residues. Looked up from germline, CDR1 is MNHGY and CDR2 is SVAAGI. The CDR3 loop reads CASRGRRGYGYTF. CDR3 coding DNA: TGTGCCAGCAGGGGGCGACGTGGCTATGGCTACACCTTC.

This clone came up once. The chain has TRBV2 and TRBJ1-5; 10 positions agree with TRBD1. Germline values: CDR1 SNHLY, CDR2 FYNNEI. Unmatched junction bases numbered 8, after V lost 6 bases and J lost 6 bases. This CDR3 is 15 amino acids long. The CDR3 sequence is CASRHGTGAIQPQHF. CDR3 sequence (DNA): TGTGCCAGCAGACATGGGACAGGGGCGATTCAGCCCCAGCATTTT.

The J gene is TRBJ2-3, the V gene TRBV5-1; D unclear. The ends were cut back, 3 bases at V and 4 bases at J, with 21 bases in the middle. CDR1 is SGHRS, CDR2 YFSETQ, per germline. The CDR3 totals 17 residues. CDR3 DNA: TGCGCCAGCAGCTACTTAGACCCAGGAACGATCGCAGATACGCAGTATTTT. This sequence encodes CASSYLDPGTIADTQYF.

This rearrangement joins TRBV10-3 to TRBJ1-1; D is unclear. V lost 10 bases, J lost 4 bases, and 13 bases lay in between. CDR3 size: 12 residues. Per the germline V gene, CDR1 is ENHRY and CDR2 is SYGVKD. CDR3 in DNA: TGTGCCAGCAGCCTATTGGGCACTGAAGCTTTCTTT. It is translated as CASSLLGTEAFF.

The chain employs TRBV10-3 and TRBJ2-7; 8 nucleotides align to TRBD1. V lost 0 bases and J lost 5; bases outside the gene matches: 3. Germline V gene lookup returns CDR1 ENHRY and CDR2 SYGVKD. The CDR3 has 14 amino acids. The CDR3 bases are TGTGCCATCAGTGAGTCGTCAGGGGGCCACGAGCAGTACTTC. It specifies CAISESSGGHEQYF.

The rearrangement joins TRBV19 to TRBJ1-5; a weak D match, TRBD1 (6 bases). Trimming stripped 0 bases from V and 4 bases from J, with 13 bases between. The CDR3 extends over 16 amino acids. Germline V lookup: CDR1 LNHDA, CDR2 SQIVND (reference sequence). The CDR3 DNA is TGTGCCAGTAGTATAGATAGTGGGGGCGGGAATCAGCCCCAGCATTTT. This sequence encodes CASSIDSGGGNQPQHF. Variable domain in full (rest from reference TRBV19 and TRBJ1-5): DGGITQSPKYLFRKEGQNVTLSCEQNLNHDAMYWYRQDPGQGLRLIYYSQIVNDFQKGDIAEGYSVSREKKESFPLTVTSAQKNPTAFYLCASSIDSGGGNQPQHFGDGTRLSIL.

Points on this clone: A much larger clone lies one base from this, so it may be a read error. The V and J genes are TRBV11-2 and TRBJ2-7; 8 positions match TRBD1. CDR3 size: 14 residues. Trimming cost V 4 bases and J 6 bases; bases outside gene matches: 8. From germline, CDR1 is SGHAT and CDR2 FQNNGV. The CDR3 reads CASSSGTGFSEQYF. CDR3 coding DNA: TGTGCCAGCAGCTCCGGGACAGGCTTTTCCGAGCAGTACTTC.